The rows below give T cell receptor beta chains drawn from one sample of a study of T cells in Graves' hyperthyroidism and ophthalmopathy. TCRdb called the multiplex PCR reads again in MiXCR, with one record for every CDR3 protein. The sample records some 460,000 distinct CDR3 sequences, about a sixth being singletons. Sequencing was carried out using blood. Receptors were obtained from a woman aged 18-30 years with Graves' hyperthyroidism. CDR3s leave out the opening cysteine and the closing phenylalanine or tryptophan. Fields, in order: J gene, V gene, CDR3 protein.

J: TRBJ1-6; V: TRBV6-1; CDR3: AGKGQASNSPLH
J: TRBJ2-2; V: TRBV27; CDR3: ASSSATGLELF
J: TRBJ2-3; V: TRBV10-3; CDR3: ATTSGAPTDTQY
J: TRBJ2-7; V: TRBV20-1; CDR3: SAEAGTSGLIEQY
J: TRBJ1-2; V: TRBV6-1; CDR3: ASSNTGPTNYGYT
J: TRBJ2-2; V: TRBV12-3/TRBV12-4; CDR3: ASSPSGSTGGELF
J: TRBJ1-5; V: TRBV6-5; CDR3: ASSWDQQIPQPQH
J: TRBJ1-6; V: TRBV12-3/TRBV12-4; CDR3: ASSLGGPLNSPLH
J: TRBJ2-7; V: TRBV10-1; CDR3: ASSEGDEQY
J: TRBJ2-2; V: TRBV28; CDR3: ASSPSPSGGASGELF
J: TRBJ1-6; V: TRBV19; CDR3: AGSGRTGGGSPLH
J: TRBJ1-5; V: TRBV28; CDR3: ASKSFRAAGNQPQH
J: TRBJ2-1; V: TRBV30; CDR3: AWSWGTSGYNEQF
J: TRBJ2-7; V: TRBV6-1; CDR3: ASSRTTSSYEQY
J: TRBJ2-1; V: TRBV7-3; CDR3: ASSRSDGNEQF
J: TRBJ1-5; V: TRBV28; CDR3: ASSPRVEPQH
J: TRBJ2-1; V: TRBV7-2; CDR3: ASSFTGGSYNEQF
J: TRBJ1-2; V: TRBV19; CDR3: ASSISNRELDGYT
J: TRBJ2-1; V: TRBV11-1; CDR3: ASSLPTSEGVEQF
J: TRBJ1-3; V: TRBV18; CDR3: ASSPQALSSGNTIY
J: TRBJ1-1; V: TRBV2; CDR3: ASSGKRTEAF
J: TRBJ2-3; V: TRBV12-3/TRBV12-4; CDR3: ASISGGTQY
J: TRBJ2-5; V: TRBV27; CDR3: ASSLWGPETQY
J: TRBJ1-5; V: TRBV19; CDR3: ASSITPNSNQPQH
J: TRBJ2-3; V: TRBV18; CDR3: ASSPGHVTDTQY
J: TRBJ2-4; V: TRBV12-3/TRBV12-4; CDR3: ASTNPGTGVNIQY
J: TRBJ2-5; V: TRBV6-5; CDR3: ASSYVLGQETQY
J: TRBJ1-1; V: TRBV6-1; CDR3: ASTPPVNTEAF
J: TRBJ1-6; V: TRBV6-1; CDR3: ASMRQVENSPLH
J: TRBJ2-5; V: TRBV5-4; CDR3: AGHRVGQKTQY
J: TRBJ1-1; V: TRBV30; CDR3: AWSALGGAQNTEAF
J: TRBJ2-5; V: TRBV7-2; CDR3: ASSLGTIQGPPQETQY
J: TRBJ2-7; V: TRBV10-3; CDR3: AISETSESERTYEQY
J: TRBJ1-2; V: TRBV15; CDR3: ATSRENQGYGYT
J: TRBJ2-1; V: TRBV4-1; CDR3: ASSHWTRQF
J: TRBJ2-6; V: TRBV12-3/TRBV12-4; CDR3: ASSLGLVGSGANVLT
J: TRBJ2-4; V: TRBV2; CDR3: ASNRDPNGIQY
J: TRBJ1-1; V: TRBV12-3/TRBV12-4; CDR3: ASSDRGKTEAF
J: TRBJ2-2; V: TRBV9; CDR3: ASSVAGGQGARSGELF
J: TRBJ2-2; V: TRBV5-1; CDR3: ASSLYNQGAGELF
J: TRBJ2-7; V: TRBV24-1; CDR3: ATSHRRSYEQY
J: TRBJ1-6; V: TRBV2; CDR3: ASSVGVNSPLH
J: TRBJ2-1; V: TRBV28; CDR3: ASRRRGGANNEQF
J: TRBJ1-2; V: TRBV27; CDR3: ASLGGGAILGYT
J: TRBJ2-7; V: TRBV20-1; CDR3: SAREAETGSKIFYEQY
J: TRBJ2-6; V: TRBV2; CDR3: ASGGGTTGANVLT
J: TRBJ2-3; V: TRBV7-8; CDR3: ASSPARGAADTQY
J: TRBJ2-5; V: TRBV4-1; CDR3: ASSQDTGLAGGQETQY
J: TRBJ2-3; V: TRBV30; CDR3: AWSLDTWGDTQY
J: TRBJ1-1; V: TRBV20-1; CDR3: SAIQGLAEAF
J: TRBJ1-1; V: TRBV2; CDR3: ASNIRGNTEAF
J: TRBJ2-3; V: TRBV15; CDR3: ATSSSGAPTDTQY
J: TRBJ1-5; V: TRBV5-5; CDR3: ASSRDPSNGQPQH
J: TRBJ2-5; V: TRBV4-2; CDR3: ASSQDTSGGAETQY
J: TRBJ2-1; V: TRBV2; CDR3: ASRGTSGSDEQF
J: TRBJ2-3; V: TRBV7-3; CDR3: ASSALPWDPTTDTQY
J: TRBJ2-1; V: TRBV28; CDR3: ASSLIPYPPYNEQF
J: TRBJ1-2; V: TRBV20-1; CDR3: SVATGGGNGYT
J: TRBJ1-2; V: TRBV30; CDR3: AWSMGAPNYGYT